This T cell receptor beta chain was documented in a study of cytomegalovirus exposure and HLA in healthy donors. Study outcomes and limitations: In a later analysis, HLA-C alleles had the fewest associated TCRs, DRB1 alleles the most. The HLA-A and HLA-B alleles of most subjects were reportedly predicted accurately from TCR beta sequences.

Note on this clone: Its specificity is not known.

Trimming took 5 bases from V and 9 from J; bases not matched to a gene: 13. This CDR3 spans 17 amino acids. Germline values: CDR1 SGHVS, CDR2 FQNEAQ. Use of 60 Vbeta and 13 Jbeta primers characterized the PCR. The repertoire was sequenced with immunoSEQ multiplex PCR; TCRdb's copy has only in-frame clones and lacks some. Of hundreds of thousands of clones listed, around 76% are singletons. The source of this sequence is a man aged 35 to 55 in good health and CMV-seropositive. The sample consisted of PBMCs. The chain recombines TRBV7-8 with TRBJ2-1; TRBD2 matches at 13 bases. The CDR3 loop is CASSPLLAGGPDGEQFF. CDR3 DNA sequence: TGTGCCAGCAGCCCGCTACTAGCGGGAGGGCCGGATGGTGAGCAGTTCTTC.